This TCR beta chain was sequenced in a study of blood T cell repertoires in COVID-19. Data came from immunoSEQ multiplex PCR; TCRdb stores just in-frame clones and leaves some out. The table has roughly 430,000 clones, around 90% seen once. CDR1 and CDR2 from the germline V gene are MNHEY and SVGAGI. Trimming removed 0 bases at V and 8 bases at J, with 11 bases between. CDR3 length: 15 amino acids. This chain uses TRBV6-5 with TRBJ1-6; weak D call: TRBD1 (5 bases). Material for sequencing was PBMCs or T cells enriched from blood (not recorded which). The sequence was obtained from a woman aged 40 to 50 with acute COVID-19. CDR3 region: CASSYSGVYDSPLHF. CDR3 coding DNA: TGTGCCAGCAGTTACTCAGGGGTTTATGATTCACCCCTCCACTTT.